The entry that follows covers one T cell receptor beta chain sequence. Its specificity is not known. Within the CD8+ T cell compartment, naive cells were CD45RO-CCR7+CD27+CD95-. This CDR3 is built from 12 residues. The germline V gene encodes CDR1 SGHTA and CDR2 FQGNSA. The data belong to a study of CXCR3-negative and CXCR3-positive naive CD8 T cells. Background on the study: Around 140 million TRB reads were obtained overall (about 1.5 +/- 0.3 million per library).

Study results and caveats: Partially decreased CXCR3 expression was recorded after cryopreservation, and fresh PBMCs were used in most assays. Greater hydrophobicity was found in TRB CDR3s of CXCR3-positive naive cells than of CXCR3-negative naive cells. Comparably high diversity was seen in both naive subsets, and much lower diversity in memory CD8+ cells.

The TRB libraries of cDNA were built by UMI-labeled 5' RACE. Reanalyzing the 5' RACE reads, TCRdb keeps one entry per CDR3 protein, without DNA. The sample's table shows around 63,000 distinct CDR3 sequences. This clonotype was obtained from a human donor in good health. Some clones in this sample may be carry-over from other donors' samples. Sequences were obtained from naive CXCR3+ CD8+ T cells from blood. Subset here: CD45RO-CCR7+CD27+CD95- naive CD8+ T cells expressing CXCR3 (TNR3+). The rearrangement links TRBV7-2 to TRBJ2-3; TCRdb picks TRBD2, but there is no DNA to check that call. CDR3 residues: CASSPRGDTQYF.